This T cell receptor beta chain originates from a study of blood T cell repertoires in COVID-19. On the study more broadly: Acute and convalescent COVID-19 specimens originated in the United States, Italy and Spain.

Using immunoSEQ multiplex PCR, the repertoire was profiled, and TCRdb retains in-frame clones only, with some absent. This table has 190,000 or so clones, under 85% appearing once. This receptor was obtained from a woman older than 75 with acute or convalescent COVID-19. Source material: peripheral blood.

DNA of the CDR3: TGTGCCAGCAGCCTGGACGGGGGGCTGGAGACCCAGTACTTC. This translates into CASSLDGGLETQYF. The rearrangement joins TRBV7-3 to TRBJ2-5; D might be TRBD2 (7 bases). This CDR3 spans 14 amino acids. Germline V CDR1 and CDR2: SGHTA, FQGTGA. V was shortened by 5 bases and J by 5 bases, with 15 bases between the two germline ends.